The 17 T cell receptor beta chains listed next were all sequenced from one sample in a study of T cell changes during pregnancy in multiple sclerosis. This table comes from immunoSEQ multiplex PCR, and its TCRdb copy is limited to in-frame clones, with some not included. The sample comprises tens of thousands of clones, about 88% of which are singletons, and about 10% rests with the top ten. The input for sequencing was CD8+ T cells from peripheral blood mononuclear cells, taken in the third trimester of pregnancy. These receptors were taken from a female donor with multiple sclerosis, enrolled in a pregnancy study.

The gene calls are TRBV9 and TRBJ2-4, with D possibly matching TRBD2 (7 bases). Germline V gene lookup returns CDR1 SGDLS and CDR2 YYNGEE. This CDR3 region has 15 residues. V lost 1 base and J lost 7, with 15 bases in between. As DNA, the CDR3 is TGTGCCAGCAGCGTATCCTGGGGGGGCGGGAACATTCAGTACTTC. Translating gives CASSVSWGGGNIQYF. Drawing the rest from reference TRBV9 and TRBJ2-4, the complete variable domain is DSGVTQTPKHLITATGQRVTLRCSPRSGDLSVYWYQQSLDQGLQFLIQYYNGEERAKGNILERFSAQQFPDLHSELNLSSLELGDSALYFCASSVSWGGGNIQYFGAGTRLSVL.

The gene calls are TRBV4-1 and TRBJ1-4; TRBD1 aligns across 9 bases. The ends lost 3 bases at V and 5 bases at J; junction bases unmatched: 1. CDR3 length: 14 amino acids. Per the germline V gene, CDR1 is MGHRA and CDR2 is YSYEKL. The DNA of the CDR3 is TGCGCCAGCAGCCAGGGGACAGGGAATGAAAAACTGTTTTTT. Translation gives CASSQGTGNEKLFF.

The chain combines TRBV5-6 with TRBJ2-2, with 13 positions matching TRBD2. V was pared by 1 base and J by 5 bases, with 5 bases of the junction left unmatched. The CDR3 is 17 amino acids. Germline loops: CDR1 SGHDT, CDR2 YYEEEE. CDR3: CASSLTSGGAGTGELFF. The CDR3 DNA reads TGTGCCAGCAGCTTGACTAGCGGGGGGGCCGGTACCGGGGAGCTGTTTTTT. Complete variable domain (other parts from reference TRBV5-6 and TRBJ2-2): DAGVTQSPTHLIKTRGQQVTLRCSPKSGHDTVSWYQQALGQGPQFIFQYYEEEERQRGNFPDRFSGHQFPNYSSELNVNALLLGDSALYLCASSLTSGGAGTGELFFGEGSRLTVL.

In its sample, this clone was seen a few times. The CDR3 coding sequence is TGTGCCAGCAGCGTAGATCCTGGCAGGGGTATGAACACTGAAGCTTTCTTT. Its protein is CASSVDPGRGMNTEAFF. The chain uses TRBV9 and TRBJ1-1; TRBD1 is a possible D gene (6 bases). The CDR3 sequence is 17 residues long. V lost 0 bases and J lost 0, with 15 bases in between. CDR1 is SGDLS and CDR2 is YYNGEE in the germline V gene.

With regard to this clone: This specimen includes other DNA sequences encoding the same CDR3. This sequence joins TRBV5-4 and TRBJ2-2, with 9 positions matching TRBD1. V lost 3 bases and J lost 4; bases outside the gene matches: 4. The CDR3 has 15 amino acids. Germline CDR1 reads SGHNT; CDR2 reads YYREEE (reference sequence). CDR3 sequence (DNA): TGTGCCAGCAGCTCCGGGACAGGGTTCACCGGGGAGCTGTTTTTT. Encoded protein: CASSSGTGFTGELFF.

The chain combines TRBV19 with TRBJ2-2, with 7 bases aligning to TRBD1. This CDR3 is built from 16 residues. Germline assignment: CDR1 LNHDA and CDR2 SQIVND (reference sequence). Losses at the gene ends were 5 bases for V and 6 bases for J; bases not matched to a gene: 12. In nucleotides, the CDR3 is TGTGCCAGTAGTTCCCACCCTCACAGGGGCCCCGGGGAGCTGTTTTTT. This gives the protein CASSSHPHRGPGELFF.

The CDR3, as DNA: TGTGCCAGTAGTAGACAGGGCAACGAGCAGTACTTC. Its protein is CASSRQGNEQYF. This sequence joins TRBV19 and TRBJ2-7, with 7 bases lining up with TRBD1. Germline V gene data show CDR1 as LNHDA and CDR2 as SQIVND (reference sequence). V was clipped by 4 bases and J by 5 bases; unmatched bases: 2. The CDR3 runs 12 residues.

The chain is built from TRBV19 and TRBJ2-3; maybe TRBD2 (5 bases). Germline CDR1 and CDR2: LNHDA and SQIVND (reference sequence). This CDR3 spans 14 amino acids. V lost 1 base and J 4 bases, leaving 9 bases between the germline ends. The CDR3 nucleotides read TGTGCCAGTAGTATAGTAGGAGGACCAGATACGCAGTATTTT. Residues: CASSIVGGPDTQYF.

The chain is built from TRBV23-1 and TRBJ1-6; weak D call: TRBD1 (5 bases). Being an ORF, TRBV23-1 has a function that is uncertain. V dropped 0 bases and J dropped 6 bases, with 9 bases sitting between them. This CDR3 contains 15 residues. CDR3 loop: CASSQSGQGNSPLHF. CDR3 bases: TGCGCCAGCAGTCAATCCGGGCAGGGTAATTCACCCCTCCACTTT.

CDR3 in DNA: TGTGCCAGCAGCTCCAGACAGGGGGTCTCAGATACGGAGATGGAGACCCAGTACTTC. It codes for CASSSRQGVSDTEMETQYF. The J gene is TRBJ2-5, the V gene TRBV13, with 9 positions matching TRBD1. Germline V gene data show CDR1 as PRHDT and CDR2 as FYEKMQ (reference sequence). The CDR3 has 19 residues. The V segment lost 4 bases and the J segment 5 bases; nucleotides outside the gene matches: 20. Supplemented by reference TRBV13 and TRBJ2-5, the full variable domain reads AAGVIQSPRHLIKEKRETATLKCYPIPRHDTVYWYQQGPGQDPQFLISFYEKMQSDKGSIPDRFSAQQFSDYHSELNMSSLELGDSALYFCASSSRQGVSDTEMETQYFGPGTRLLVL.

The V and J genes are TRBV21-1 and TRBJ2-7; TRBD1 was called by the table and not checked on the DNA. TRBV21-1 is classified as a pseudogene. The CDR3 spans 15 residues. CDR3 in DNA: TGTGCCAGCAGCAAAGCAAAGGACACCACCTACGAGCAGTACTTC. Its protein product is CASSKAKDTTYEQYF.

The table lists this clone with a count of one. The CDR3 DNA follows: TGTGCCAGCGTTGAGGGTGAAGCTTTCTTT. It encodes CASVEGEAFF. This chain uses TRBV19 with TRBJ1-1; D is unresolved. Trimming took 9 bases from V and 7 from J, leaving 9 bases between them. The CDR3 runs 10 residues. CDR1 and CDR2 from the germline V gene are LNHDA and SQIVND (reference sequence). Drawing the rest from reference TRBV19 and TRBJ1-1, the complete variable domain is DGGITQSPKYLFRKEGQNVTLSCEQNLNHDAMYWYRQDPGQGLRLIYYSQIVNDFQKGDIAEGYSVSREKKESFPLTVTSAQKNPTAFYLCASVEGEAFFGQGTRLTVV.

V is TRBV9 and J is TRBJ2-1; 9 nucleotides match TRBD2. The germline CDR1 and CDR2 sequences are SGDLS and YYNGEE. This CDR3 region has 14 residues. Germline trimming cut 1 base from V and 5 bases from J; bases unmatched to any gene: 1. The CDR3: CASSVWTSDNEQFF. CDR3 sequence (DNA): TGTGCCAGCAGCGTATGGACTAGCGACAATGAGCAGTTCTTC. Based on the CDR3 plus reference TRBV9 and TRBJ2-1, the full variable domain is DSGVTQTPKHLITATGQRVTLRCSPRSGDLSVYWYQQSLDQGLQFLIQYYNGEERAKGNILERFSAQQFPDLHSELNLSSLELGDSALYFCASSVWTSDNEQFFGPGTRLTVL.

The V and J genes are TRBV4-3 and TRBJ1-2, with 7 bases identical to TRBD1. Unmatched junction bases numbered 5, after V lost 0 bases and J lost 4 bases. Germline V gene data show CDR1 as LGHNA and CDR2 as YSLEER. The CDR3 loop spans 15 amino acids. CDR3 in amino acids: CASSQDRAGGYGYTF. The CDR3 DNA reads as TGCGCCAGCAGCCAAGATCGGGCAGGGGGCTATGGCTACACCTTC.

This clone appeared many times. The CDR3 reads CASSIGVSQPQHF. The CDR3 coding sequence is TGTGCCAGTAGTATAGGCGTAAGCCAGCCCCAGCATTTT. The chain is built from TRBV19 and TRBJ1-5; D ambiguous. Per the germline V gene, CDR1 is LNHDA and CDR2 is SQIVND (reference sequence). V lost 1 base and J 7 bases, leaving 8 bases between the germline ends. The CDR3 consists of 13 residues.

V gene TRBV4-1 combines with J gene TRBJ2-7; TRBD1 is a possible D gene (6 bases). The germline V gene encodes CDR1 MGHRA and CDR2 YSYEKL. With 4 bases removed from V and 0 bases from J, the gap between germline ends came to 13 bases. The CDR3 extends over 15 amino acids. CDR3 loop: CASSLAGGGSYEQYF. Here the CDR3 DNA reads TGCGCCAGCAGCCTCGCTGGGGGCGGCTCCTACGAGCAGTACTTC.

This chain joins TRBV30 and TRBJ2-5, with D tentatively TRBD2 (5 bases). V was clipped by 1 base and J by 5 bases, with 11 bases between them. Germline V lookup: CDR1 GTSNPN, CDR2 SVGIG (reference sequence). This CDR3 has 13 amino acids. The CDR3 here is CAWSGTRLETQYF. Here the CDR3 DNA reads TGTGCCTGGAGTGGTACTAGATTGGAGACCCAGTACTTC. Drawing the rest from reference TRBV30 and TRBJ2-5, the complete variable domain is SQTIHQWPATLVQPVGSPLSLECTVEGTSNPNLYWYRQAAGRGLQLLFYSVGIGQISSEVPQNLSASRPQDRQFILSSKKLLLSDSGFYLCAWSGTRLETQYFGPGTRLLVL.